Following are 25 T cell receptor beta chains from one sample sequenced in a study of blood T cell repertoires in COVID-19. Libraries were prepared by immunoSEQ multiplex PCR; TCRdb keeps only in-frame clonotypes and omits some of them. The data contain around 400,000 clones, 80% to 85% of them singletons. The sequenced material came from PBMCs or T cells enriched from blood (not recorded which). The receptors stem from a woman aged 45 to 65 who had recovered from COVID-19.

This clone was seen only once. The rearrangement uses TRBV5-1 and TRBJ1-4; D gene ambiguous. The CDR3 covers 15 residues. Trimming pared 1 base from V and 7 bases from J, leaving 14 bases between. CDR1 SGHRS and CDR2 YFSETQ come from the germline V gene. This chain's CDR3 is CASSLTQSFGEKLFF. DNA of the CDR3: TGCGCCAGCAGCTTGACCCAGTCTTTTGGTGAAAAACTGTTTTTT. The variable domain in full, with the rest retrieved from reference TRBV5-1 and TRBJ1-4, is KAGVTQTPRYLIKTRGQQVTLSCSPISGHRSVSWYQQTPGQGLQFLFEYFSETQRNKGNFPGRFSGRQFSNSRSEMNVSTLELGDSALYLCASSLTQSFGEKLFFGSGTQLSVL.

The genes are TRBV10-3 and TRBJ2-1; D gene uncertain. The CDR3 has 12 residues. The germline V gene has CDR1 ENHRY and CDR2 SYGVKD. V dropped 4 bases and J dropped 8 bases, with 9 bases sitting between them. The CDR3 region is CAISVDFDEQFF. CDR3 nucleotide sequence: TGTGCCATCAGTGTAGATTTCGATGAGCAGTTCTTC.

The chain joins TRBV5-4 to TRBJ1-1; TRBD1 matches at 7 bases. Germline V gives CDR1 SGHNT, CDR2 YYREEE (reference sequence). J lost 7 bases, V lost 0 bases, and 9 bases had no gene match. The CDR3 spans 15 residues. CDR3 loop: CASSLGPGQILEAFF. CDR3 coding DNA: TGTGCCAGCAGCTTGGGGCCGGGACAGATCCTTGAAGCTTTCTTT.

CDR3 region: CASSLAGLGETQYF. The CDR3 coding sequence is TGCGCCAGCAGCTTGGCAGGGTTAGGAGAGACCCAGTACTTC. This chain joins TRBV5-1 and TRBJ2-5; TRBD1 might be the D (5 bases). The CDR3 contains 14 residues. Germline V gene sequence: CDR1 SGHRS, CDR2 YFSETQ. Trimming cost V 0 bases and J 4 bases, with 10 bases left between them.

The chain uses TRBV30 and TRBJ1-3; D not resolved. The CDR3 totals 12 residues. Trimming took off 4 bases at V and 4 bases at J, with 8 bases between the two ends. Germline V CDR1 and CDR2: GTSNPN, SVGIG (reference sequence). In nucleotides, the CDR3 is TGTGCCTGGATGCGGAACGGAAACACCATATATTTT. Protein sequence: CAWMRNGNTIYF.

This chain joins TRBV5-1 and TRBJ2-5, with TRBD2 as a possible D gene (5 bases). The germline V gene encodes CDR1 SGHRS and CDR2 YFSETQ. The ends were cut back, 4 bases at V and 5 bases at J, with 18 bases in the middle. The CDR3 has 15 residues. CDR3 coding DNA: TGCGCCAGCAGCCCAGCGGTAGGGCCGGGGGAGACCCAGTACTTC. It yields the protein CASSPAVGPGETQYF.

The chain carries TRBV6-2 or TRBV6-3 and TRBJ2-1, with D uncertain. The CDR3 totals 13 residues. CDR1 MNHEY and CDR2 SVGEGT come from the germline V gene. V lost 5 bases, J lost 4 bases, and 9 bases lay in between. CDR3 sequence reads: CASSDTPYNEQFF. CDR3 DNA: TGTGCCAGCAGTGACACCCCTTACAATGAGCAGTTCTTC.

The rearrangement links TRBV27 to TRBJ2-7; D unclear. The CDR3 spans 13 residues. Germline values: CDR1 MNHEY, CDR2 SMNVEV (reference sequence). Trimming stripped 5 bases from V and 4 bases from J, with 12 bases between. The CDR3 is CASSPSPFYEQYF. The DNA of the CDR3 is TGTGCCAGCAGTCCTTCTCCGTTTTACGAGCAGTACTTC.

This chain connects TRBV19 to TRBJ1-2; the D is unclear. V lost 7 bases to trimming and J lost 0 bases, with 12 bases between them. This CDR3 spans 14 amino acids. The germline V gene encodes CDR1 LNHDA and CDR2 SQIVND (reference sequence). The CDR3: CASMRQPPNYGYTF. The CDR3, as DNA: TGTGCCAGTATGAGGCAGCCACCTAACTATGGCTACACCTTC.

This clone was picked up one time. The chain employs TRBV7-9 and TRBJ1-1; maybe TRBD1 (5 bases). V lost 5 bases and J 5 bases, leaving 21 bases between the germline ends. The CDR3 consists of 16 residues. CDR1 and CDR2 (germline): SEHNR, FQNEAQ (reference sequence). CDR3 bases: TGTGCCAGCAGCGCCTTGGGGGGGACCGCCTTAACTGAAGCTTTCTTT. It specifies CASSALGGTALTEAFF. The full variable domain, completed using reference TRBV7-9 and TRBJ1-1, is DTGVSQNPRHKITKRGQNVTFRCDPISEHNRLYWYRQTLGQGPEFLTYFQNEAQLEKSRLLSDRFSAERPKGSFSTLEIQRTEQGDSAMYLCASSALGGTALTEAFFGQGTRLTVV.

This clone was seen only a few times. This chain joins TRBV10-3 and TRBJ2-7; D call uncertain. The germline gives CDR1 ENHRY, CDR2 SYGVKD. The CDR3 consists of 15 residues. V was shortened by 4 bases and J by 3 bases, with 16 bases between the two germline ends. DNA for the CDR3: TGTGCCATCAGTGGATCAACCCAGAAAAACTACGAGCAGTACTTC. This gives the protein CAISGSTQKNYEQYF.

V is TRBV11-3 and J is TRBJ2-5, with D unresolved. Trimming took 2 bases from V and 0 from J, leaving 10 bases between them. The CDR3 sequence is 15 residues long. Germline-derived CDR1 and CDR2 are SGHNT and YENEEA. This CDR3 reads CASSLPDWYQETQYF. The DNA for the CDR3 is TGTGCCAGCAGCTTACCAGACTGGTACCAAGAGACCCAGTACTTC. The whole variable domain, remainder taken from reference TRBV11-3 and TRBJ2-5, is EAGVVQSPRYKIIEKKQPVAFWCNPISGHNTLYWYLQNLGQGPELLIRYENEEAVDDSQLPKDRFSAERLKGVDSTLKIQPAELGDSAVYLCASSLPDWYQETQYFGPGTRLLVL.

This chain connects TRBV20-1 to TRBJ2-3; D is undetermined. The CDR3 runs 15 residues. V gave up 3 bases and J gave up 2 bases, with 15 bases separating them. Germline V gives CDR1 DFQATT, CDR2 SNEGSKA (reference sequence). The chain's CDR3 is CSASNPYRNTDTQYF. The CDR3 region has the DNA TGCAGTGCTAGTAATCCTTACAGAAACACAGATACGCAGTATTTT.

This clone appeared a single time. The J gene is TRBJ2-5, the V gene TRBV11-2; D is unresolved. The CDR3 is 11 residues long. Trimming shortened V by 5 bases and J by 7 bases, and 8 bases separated the two germline ends. The germline V gene encodes CDR1 SGHAT and CDR2 FQNNGV. The CDR3 coding sequence is TGTGCCAGCAGCCCCGAGGTGACCCAGTACTTC. Its translation: CASSPEVTQYF.

Comments on this clone: Since a much larger clone is just one base distant, this may be a read error. The same CDR3 is also encoded by other DNA sequences in this sample. The chain carries TRBV5-1 and TRBJ1-1, with TRBD1 matching over 9 bases. From germline, CDR1 is SGHRS and CDR2 YFSETQ. The CDR3 consists of 14 residues. The V and J ends lost 4 bases and 1 base, in that order; junction bases with no gene match: 2. The CDR3 loop is CASSPGQGNTEAFF. CDR3 coding DNA: TGCGCCAGCAGCCCGGGACAGGGGAACACTGAAGCTTTCTTT.

The chain joins TRBV4-3 to TRBJ2-7; D is perhaps TRBD1 (7 bases). The CDR3 runs 14 residues. CDR1 LGHNA and CDR2 YSLEER come from the germline V gene. Deletions cut 3 bases from V and 4 bases from J, with 13 bases between. The DNA of the CDR3 is TGCGCCAGCAGCCACGGCAGGGGGACTTACGAGCAGTACTTC. Encoded protein: CASSHGRGTYEQYF.

CDR3 residues: CASSFGTAEAFF. The CDR3 nucleotides read TGTGCCAGCAGCTTCGGGACAGCTGAAGCTTTCTTT. The chain combines TRBV11-2 with TRBJ1-1; TRBD1 aligns across 7 bases. Germline V gene sequence: CDR1 SGHAT, CDR2 FQNNGV. V lost 3 bases to trimming and J lost 6 bases; unmatched junction nucleotides: 1. The CDR3 is 12 residues long.

J is TRBJ1-1 and V is TRBV18; 10 bases fit TRBD1. The CDR3 totals 14 residues. The germline V gene encodes CDR1 KGHSH and CDR2 LQKENI. V gave up 6 bases and J gave up 6 bases; unmatched junction bases: 7. The CDR3 sequence: CASSSTGGASEAFF. In DNA form, the CDR3 reads TGTGCCAGCTCGTCGACAGGGGGCGCATCTGAAGCTTTCTTT.

The chain is built from TRBV12-3 or TRBV12-4 and TRBJ2-1; D gene ambiguous. This CDR3 region has 13 residues. Trimming shortened V by 3 bases and J by 5 bases, and 8 bases separated the two germline ends. CDR3 DNA sequence: TGTGCCAGCAGTTTTGGGCGACACAATGAGCAGTTCTTC. Residues: CASSFGRHNEQFF.

The gene calls are TRBV2 and TRBJ1-5; weak D call: TRBD1 (5 bases). Looked up from germline, CDR1 is SNHLY and CDR2 is FYNNEI. The CDR3 runs 12 residues. V was trimmed by 4 bases and J by 6 bases, leaving 7 bases between them. The CDR3 protein is CASSVGVQPQHF. CDR3 bases: TGTGCCAGCAGTGTAGGGGTTCAGCCCCAGCATTTT. The whole variable domain, filled in from reference TRBV2 and TRBJ1-5, reads EPEVTQTPSHQVTQMGQEVILRCVPISNHLYFYWYRQILGQKVEFLVSFYNNEISEKSEIFDDQFSVERPDGSNFTLKIRSTKLEDSAMYFCASSVGVQPQHFGDGTRLSIL.

The genes are TRBV11-2 and TRBJ1-5, with D possibly being TRBD1 (6 bases). V lost 5 bases and J lost 5, with 13 bases in between. Germline values: CDR1 SGHAT, CDR2 FQNNGV. This CDR3 comprises 14 residues. The chain's CDR3 is CASSPTGFDQPQHF. CDR3 nucleotides: TGTGCCAGCAGCCCCACAGGGTTTGATCAGCCCCAGCATTTT.

The rearrangement joins TRBV9 to TRBJ2-2, with TRBD2 matching over 13 bases. The CDR3 totals 16 residues. J lost 6 bases, V lost 3 bases, and 5 bases had no gene match. The germline V gene encodes CDR1 SGDLS and CDR2 YYNGEE. CDR3 amino acids: CASSEGLAGAPGELFF. The CDR3 bases are TGTGCCAGCAGCGAAGGACTAGCGGGGGCCCCCGGGGAGCTGTTTTTT. Based on the CDR3 plus reference TRBV9 and TRBJ2-2, the full variable domain is DSGVTQTPKHLITATGQRVTLRCSPRSGDLSVYWYQQSLDQGLQFLIQYYNGEERAKGNILERFSAQQFPDLHSELNLSSLELGDSALYFCASSEGLAGAPGELFFGEGSRLTVL.

This chain joins TRBV30 and TRBJ2-1; TRBD2 agrees at 11 bases. The CDR3 extends over 15 amino acids. J gave up 7 bases and V 8 bases, and 13 bases lay outside the gene matches. Germline CDR1 GTSNPN, CDR2 SVGIG (reference sequence). CDR3 sequence reads: CAGFFRLAGFNEQFF. CDR3 in DNA: TGTGCCGGATTCTTCAGACTAGCGGGATTTAATGAGCAGTTCTTC.

The V and J genes are TRBV18 and TRBJ1-6; a possible D gene is TRBD1 (5 bases). Germline CDR1 and CDR2: KGHSH and LQKENI. The CDR3 contains 15 residues. Trimming pared 5 bases from V and 0 bases from J, leaving 8 bases between. In DNA form, the CDR3 reads TGTGCCAGCTCAACCGACAGCTCCTATAATTCACCCCTCCACTTT. Translating gives CASSTDSSYNSPLHF.

The CDR3 nucleotides read TGTGCCAGCAGCCAAGACGCGGTCCCGTCCACTGAAGCTTTCTTT. It codes for CASSQDAVPSTEAFF. V usage is TRBV3-1 (or the pseudogene TRBV3-2) and J usage is TRBJ1-1, with unresolved D. The CDR3 extends over 15 amino acids. Germline CDR1 and CDR2: LGHDT and YNNKEL (reference sequence). V lost 0 bases to trimming and J lost 4 bases, with 12 bases between them.